These 10 T cell receptor beta chains were all obtained from the same sample, sequenced in a study of glioma-infiltrating T cells after dendritic cell vaccination. Clones were read by immunoSEQ multiplex PCR, and TCRdb kept only the in-frame ones, dropping some. The sample gives 72,000 or so clones, around 86% of which show up once; around 2.1% is in the top ten. Time point noted: after dendritic cell vaccination, including at tumor progression/relapse. Sample: blood, taken after dendritic cell vaccination. Receptors were obtained from a human donor with glioblastoma.

This rearrangement joins TRBV4-2 to TRBJ1-2; D not certain. The length of the CDR3 is 16 residues. From germline, CDR1 is LGHNA and CDR2 YNFKEQ. Deletions cut 2 bases from V and 6 bases from J, with 19 bases between. CDR3 in DNA: TGTGCCAGCAGCCAACCCTCCTTTGGGGAGCAAAATGGCTACACCTTC. It specifies CASSQPSFGEQNGYTF.

The chain joins TRBV6-5 to TRBJ1-1, with a tentative D call TRBD1 (6 bases). The CDR3 length is 13 residues. Germline CDR1 reads MNHEY; CDR2 reads SVGAGI. Trimming cost V 7 bases and J 0 bases, with 9 bases left between them. Here the CDR3 reads CASMRGMNTEAFF. The CDR3 DNA reads as TGTGCCAGCATGAGGGGGATGAACACTGAAGCTTTCTTT.

The chain carries TRBV4-1 and TRBJ1-2, with D maybe TRBD1 (5 bases). This CDR3 comprises 16 residues. CDR1 and CDR2 from the germline V gene are MGHRA and YSYEKL. V was shortened by 0 bases and J by 6 bases, with 17 bases between the two germline ends. The CDR3 region is CASSQDWQGRGDGYTF. The CDR3 bases are TGCGCCAGCAGCCAAGATTGGCAGGGCCGAGGCGATGGCTACACCTTC.

This clone was seen only once. The V gene is TRBV2, the J gene TRBJ2-1; 7 bases are shared with TRBD2. CDR1 is SNHLY and CDR2 is FYNNEI in the germline V gene. This CDR3 spans 16 amino acids. J gave up 3 bases and V 4 bases, and 9 bases lay outside the gene matches. As DNA, the CDR3 is TGTGCCAGCAGTGGATCGCGGGGGTCCTACTACAATGAGCAGTTCTTC. Residues: CASSGSRGSYYNEQFF. Based on the CDR3 plus reference TRBV2 and TRBJ2-1, the full variable domain is EPEVTQTPSHQVTQMGQEVILRCVPISNHLYFYWYRQILGQKVEFLVSFYNNEISEKSEIFDDQFSVERPDGSNFTLKIRSTKLEDSAMYFCASSGSRGSYYNEQFFGPGTRLTVL.

Written as DNA, the CDR3 is TGTGCCTGGAGTGCAGGGGGCGCCTATCAGCCCCAGCATTTT. Amino acids: CAWSAGGAYQPQHF. The rearrangement joins TRBV30 to TRBJ1-5; 8 bases map to TRBD1. This CDR3 has 14 residues. V dropped 1 base and J dropped 5; count of bases not matched to a gene: 4. CDR1 is GTSNPN and CDR2 is SVGIG in the germline V gene (reference sequence).

The gene calls are TRBV4-1 and TRBJ1-4; D unclear. From germline, CDR1 is MGHRA and CDR2 YSYEKL. V lost 1 base, J lost 0 bases, and 15 bases lay in between. This CDR3 contains 18 residues. DNA of the CDR3: TGCGCCAGCAGCCAAGGGAGGTACCCCTCCCCAACTAATGAAAAACTGTTTTTT. Translation gives CASSQGRYPSPTNEKLFF.

The rearrangement joins TRBV7-3 to TRBJ2-6; 10 positions agree with TRBD2. The germline V gene encodes CDR1 SGHTA and CDR2 FQGTGA. Losses at the gene ends were 3 bases for V and 3 bases for J; bases not matched to a gene: 8. The CDR3 extends over 18 amino acids. CDR3 residues: CASSFTTAGGVGANVLTF. The CDR3 DNA is TGTGCCAGCAGCTTTACGACAGCGGGAGGGGTTGGGGCCAACGTCCTGACTTTC. The variable domain in full, with the rest retrieved from reference TRBV7-3 and TRBJ2-6, is GAGVSQTPSNKVTEKGKYVELRCDPISGHTALYWYRQSLGQGPEFLIYFQGTGAADDSGLPNDRFFAVRPEGSVSTLKIQRTERGDSAVYLCASSFTTAGGVGANVLTFGAGSRLTVL.

In this sample, this clone turned up once. The CDR3 loop reads CASSKTETYGYTF. The CDR3 DNA is TGTGCCAGCTCAAAGACAGAGACCTATGGCTACACCTTC. The chain employs TRBV18 and TRBJ1-2, with D perhaps matching TRBD1 (5 bases). The V end lost 5 bases, the J end lost 4 bases, and 11 bases lay between the germline ends. Germline assignment: CDR1 KGHSH and CDR2 LQKENI. The CDR3 runs 13 residues.

The J gene is TRBJ2-1, the V gene TRBV4-3, with D perhaps matching TRBD2 (5 bases). The length of the CDR3 is 14 residues. Trimming shortened V by 0 bases and J by 10 bases, and 13 bases separated the two germline ends. Per the germline V gene, CDR1 is LGHNA and CDR2 is YSLEER. CDR3 in amino acids: CASSQEGRREEQFF. The DNA for the CDR3 is TGCGCCAGCAGCCAAGAAGGGCGTCGGGAAGAGCAGTTCTTC.

J is TRBJ2-3 and V is TRBV5-1, with unresolved D. V was shortened by 0 bases and J by 3 bases, with 8 bases between the two germline ends. The CDR3 covers 14 residues. Germline-derived CDR1 and CDR2 are SGHRS and YFSETQ. The CDR3: CASSLEFRTDTQYF. The CDR3 region has the DNA TGCGCCAGCAGCTTGGAGTTCAGGACAGATACGCAGTATTTT.